This TCR beta chain was retrieved from a study of cytomegalovirus exposure and HLA in healthy donors. Regarding the study as a whole: Accurate prediction of most subjects' HLA-A and HLA-B alleles from TCR beta sequences was reported.

V lost 3 bases to trimming and J lost 8 bases, with 13 bases between them. Germline loops: CDR1 SGHTA, CDR2 FQGNSA. The CDR3 consists of 13 residues. The PCR was carried out with 60 Vbeta primers and 13 Jbeta primers. TCRdb keeps only in-frame clones here, not all; method: immunoSEQ multiplex PCR. The sample carries about 150,000 clones, roughly 63% recorded once. Remarks on this clone: Its antigen is unidentified.

The gene calls are TRBV7-2 and TRBJ1-1; D is perhaps TRBD1 (6 bases). The material sequenced was PBMCs. This clonotype was obtained from a woman between 55 and 75 years old in good health and CMV-seropositive. CDR3 in amino acids: CASSFRGHPEAFF. CDR3 coding DNA: TGTGCCAGCAGCTTTCGGGGACACCCGGAAGCTTTCTTT.